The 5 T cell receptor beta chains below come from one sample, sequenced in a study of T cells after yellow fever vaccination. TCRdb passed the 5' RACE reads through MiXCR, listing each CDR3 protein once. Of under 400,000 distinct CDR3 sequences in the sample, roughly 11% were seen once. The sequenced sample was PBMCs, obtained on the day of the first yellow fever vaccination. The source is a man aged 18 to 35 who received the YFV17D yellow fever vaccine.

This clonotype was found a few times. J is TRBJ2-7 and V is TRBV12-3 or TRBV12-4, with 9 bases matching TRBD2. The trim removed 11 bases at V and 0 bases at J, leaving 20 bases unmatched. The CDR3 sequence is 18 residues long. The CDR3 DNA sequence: TGTGCCTTCCCCCCTGGATGGACTAGCGACGCTGACTCCTACGAGCAGTACGTC. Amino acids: CAFPPGWTSDADSYEQYV.

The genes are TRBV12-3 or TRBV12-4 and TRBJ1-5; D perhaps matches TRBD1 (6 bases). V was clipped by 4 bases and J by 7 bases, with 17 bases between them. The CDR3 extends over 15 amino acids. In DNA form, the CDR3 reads TGTGCCAGCAGTTCCAGCGGAGACAGGCGGCAGCCCCAGCATTTT. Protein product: CASSSSGDRRQPQHF.

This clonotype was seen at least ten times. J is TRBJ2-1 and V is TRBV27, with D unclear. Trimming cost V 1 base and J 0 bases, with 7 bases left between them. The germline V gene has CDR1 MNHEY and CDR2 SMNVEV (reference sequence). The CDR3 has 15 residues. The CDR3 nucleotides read TGTGCCAGCAGTTTATTGGAAAGCTCCTACAATGAGCAGTTCTTC. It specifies CASSLLESSYNEQFF.

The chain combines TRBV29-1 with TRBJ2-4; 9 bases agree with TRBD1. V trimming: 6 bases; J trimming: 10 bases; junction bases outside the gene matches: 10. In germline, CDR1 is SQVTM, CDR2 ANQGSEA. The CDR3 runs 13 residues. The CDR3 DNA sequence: TGCAGCGTAAACCGGGACAGGGATGGGATTCAGTACTTC. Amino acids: CSVNRDRDGIQYF.

The CDR3: CARPRPGQGTNSPLHF. CDR3 sequence (DNA): TGTGCCAGACCACGACCGGGACAGGGCACTAATTCACCCCTCCACTTT. This chain uses TRBV10-3 with TRBJ1-6, with 9 bases identical to TRBD1. V shed 10 bases, J shed 6 bases, and the junction held 13 bases outside the gene matches. This CDR3 contains 16 residues. CDR1 is ENHRY, CDR2 SYGVKD, per germline.